The source of this TCR beta chain is a study of T cells in Graves' hyperthyroidism and ophthalmopathy. Overall study results and limits: Model predictions of ophthalmopathy came a median about six months before onset. Stable hyperthyroidism and ophthalmopathy were separated using 13 V-J signatures. Blood also carried most thyroid clonotypes expanded above 0.001.

Uncontrolled infections, other autoimmune diseases, pregnancy or lactation led to exclusion of patients. TCR beta CDR3 regions were amplified from RNA transcripts. When the TCR CDR3 underwent first-round RT-PCR, the HTBI primer set was used. In TCRdb, the multiplex PCR reads were re-called with MiXCR into one record per CDR3 protein. Of hundreds of thousands of distinct CDR3 sequences listed, approximately 42% are singletons. Points on this clonotype: The antigen remains undetermined.

This clonotype was sampled from an adult man with Graves' disease, either hyperthyroidism or ophthalmopathy (not recorded which). Specimen: peripheral blood or thyroid tissue (not recorded which).

CDR3 sequence: CAISERTGLETQYF. In nucleotides, the CDR3 is TGTGCCATCAGTGAACGGACAGGGTTGGAGACCCAGTACTTC. The chain combines TRBV10-3 with TRBJ2-5; 8 bases match TRBD1. This CDR3 region has 14 residues. CDR1 is ENHRY and CDR2 is SYGVKD in the germline V gene. After removal of 3 bases from V and 5 bases from J, the junction contained 5 bases not matched to a gene.